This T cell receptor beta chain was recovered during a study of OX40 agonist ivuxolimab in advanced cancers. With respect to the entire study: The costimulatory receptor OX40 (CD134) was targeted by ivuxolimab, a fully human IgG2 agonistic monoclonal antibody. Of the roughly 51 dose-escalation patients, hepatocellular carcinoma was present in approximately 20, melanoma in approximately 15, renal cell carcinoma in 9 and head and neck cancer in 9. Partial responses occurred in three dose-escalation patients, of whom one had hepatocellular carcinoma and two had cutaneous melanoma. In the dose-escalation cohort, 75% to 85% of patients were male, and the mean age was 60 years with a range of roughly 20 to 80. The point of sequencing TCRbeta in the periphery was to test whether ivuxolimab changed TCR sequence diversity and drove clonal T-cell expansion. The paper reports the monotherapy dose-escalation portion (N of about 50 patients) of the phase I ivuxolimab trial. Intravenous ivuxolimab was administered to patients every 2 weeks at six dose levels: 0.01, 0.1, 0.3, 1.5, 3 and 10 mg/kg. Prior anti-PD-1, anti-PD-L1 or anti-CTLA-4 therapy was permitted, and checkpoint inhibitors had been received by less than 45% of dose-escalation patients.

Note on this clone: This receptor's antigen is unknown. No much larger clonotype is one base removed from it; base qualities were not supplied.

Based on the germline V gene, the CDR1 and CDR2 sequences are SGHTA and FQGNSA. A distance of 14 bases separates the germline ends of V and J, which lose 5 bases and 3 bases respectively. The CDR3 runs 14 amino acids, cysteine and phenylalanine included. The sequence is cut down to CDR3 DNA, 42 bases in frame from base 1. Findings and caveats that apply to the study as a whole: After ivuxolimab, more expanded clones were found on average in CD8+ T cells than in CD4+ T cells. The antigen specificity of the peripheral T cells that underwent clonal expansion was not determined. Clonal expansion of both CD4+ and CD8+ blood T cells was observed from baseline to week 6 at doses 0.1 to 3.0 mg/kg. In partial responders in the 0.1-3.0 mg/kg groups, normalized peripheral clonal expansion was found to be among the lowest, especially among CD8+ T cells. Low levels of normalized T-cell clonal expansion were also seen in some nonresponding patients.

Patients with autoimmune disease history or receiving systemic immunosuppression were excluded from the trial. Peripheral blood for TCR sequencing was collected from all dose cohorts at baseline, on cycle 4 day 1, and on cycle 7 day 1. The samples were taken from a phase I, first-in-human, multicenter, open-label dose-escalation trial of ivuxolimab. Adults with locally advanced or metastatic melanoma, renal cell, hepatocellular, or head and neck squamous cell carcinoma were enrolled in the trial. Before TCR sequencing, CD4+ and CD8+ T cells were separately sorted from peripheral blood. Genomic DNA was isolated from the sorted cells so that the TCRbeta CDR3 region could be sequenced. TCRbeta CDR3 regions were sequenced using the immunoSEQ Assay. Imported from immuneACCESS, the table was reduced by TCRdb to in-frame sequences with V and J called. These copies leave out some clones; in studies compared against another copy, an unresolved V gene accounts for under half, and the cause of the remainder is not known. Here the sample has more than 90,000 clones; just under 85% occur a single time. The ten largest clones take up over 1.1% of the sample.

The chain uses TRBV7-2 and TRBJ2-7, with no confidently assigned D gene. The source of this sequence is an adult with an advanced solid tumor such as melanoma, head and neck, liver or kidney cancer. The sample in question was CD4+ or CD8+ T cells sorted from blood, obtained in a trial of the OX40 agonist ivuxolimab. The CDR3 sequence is CASSPTSSYYEQYF. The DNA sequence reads TGTGCCAGCAGCCCTACATCTAGTTACTACGAGCAGTACTTC.